What follows describes a single TCR beta chain. Its specificity is not known. The germline gene is not matched at one end of the junction; a read error may be the cause. The sample is drawn from a study of Graves' ophthalmopathy and Graves' hyperthyroidism. Study-level findings and limits: Stable hyperthyroidism and ophthalmopathy were told apart by a 13-signature model, which achieved 87.88% sensitivity and just over 80% specificity.

As the template, RNA transcripts were used to amplify TCR beta CDR3 regions. RT-PCR in the first round used HTBI primers; a second-round multiplex PCR followed. One entry per CDR3 protein results from TCRdb running MiXCR on the multiplex PCR reads. Here the sample spans some 410,000 distinct CDR3 sequences, 20% to 25% being singletons. Hyperthyroidism was new, under 2 months, in patients aged 18 to 65. This receptor was taken from a woman aged 18-30 years with stable Graves' hyperthyroidism. Input material: peripheral blood.

Here the CDR3 reads CPSSFPGLTEACF. CDR3 sequence (DNA): TGTCCCAGCAGTTTTCCTGGGCTCACTGAAGCTTGCTTT. This sequence joins TRBV12-3 or TRBV12-4 and TRBJ1-1; D is undetermined. The CDR3 has 13 residues.